Sequencing of this T cell receptor beta chain was carried out in a study of cytomegalovirus exposure and HLA in healthy donors. Study-level points and caveats: Sequences of the TCR beta chain were said to predict the HLA-A and HLA-B alleles of most subjects accurately. Confirmation was obtained in vitro that a few CMV-associated chains are specific for CMV antigens. Analysis performed later showed TCR beta chains linked to HLA being more clonally expanded than equally common others. Prior analysis indicated that the majority of TCR beta V segments exhibited productivity approximately 87% or approximately 30% of the time.

Remarks on this clone: Antigen unknown.

Both 60 Vbeta primers and 13 Jbeta primers went into the PCR. The data were produced by immunoSEQ multiplex PCR, yet TCRdb's version contains in-frame clones alone and is incomplete. This sample has over 110,000 clones, with about four fifths found just once. CDR3 length equals 13 residues. Germline-derived CDR1 and CDR2 are MNHEY and SVGAGI. Trimming removed 6 bases at V and 6 bases at J, with 11 bases between. The chain has TRBV6-5 and TRBJ1-4; D gene uncertain. Sequenced: PBMCs. The TCR originated in a woman aged 40 to 55 in good health and CMV-seropositive. The CDR3 coding sequence is TGTGCCAGCAGGGGCAGACATCATGAAAAACTGTTTTTT. As protein: CASRGRHHEKLFF.